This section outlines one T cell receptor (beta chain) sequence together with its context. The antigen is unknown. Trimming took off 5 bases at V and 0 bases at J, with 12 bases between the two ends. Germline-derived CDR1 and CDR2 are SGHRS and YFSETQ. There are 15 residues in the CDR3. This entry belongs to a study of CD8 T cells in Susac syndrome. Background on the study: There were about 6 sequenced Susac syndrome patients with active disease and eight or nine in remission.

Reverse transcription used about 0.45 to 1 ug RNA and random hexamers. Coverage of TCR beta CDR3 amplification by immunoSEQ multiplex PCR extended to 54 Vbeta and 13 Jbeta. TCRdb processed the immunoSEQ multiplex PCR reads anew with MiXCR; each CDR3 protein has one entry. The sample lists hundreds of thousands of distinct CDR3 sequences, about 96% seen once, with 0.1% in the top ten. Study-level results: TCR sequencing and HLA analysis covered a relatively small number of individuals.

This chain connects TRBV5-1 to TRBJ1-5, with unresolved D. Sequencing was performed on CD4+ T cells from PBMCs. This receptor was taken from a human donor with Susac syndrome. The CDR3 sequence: CASSSGVDSNQPQHF. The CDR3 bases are TGCGCCAGCAGTTCCGGTGTCGATAGCAATCAGCCCCAGCATTTT.